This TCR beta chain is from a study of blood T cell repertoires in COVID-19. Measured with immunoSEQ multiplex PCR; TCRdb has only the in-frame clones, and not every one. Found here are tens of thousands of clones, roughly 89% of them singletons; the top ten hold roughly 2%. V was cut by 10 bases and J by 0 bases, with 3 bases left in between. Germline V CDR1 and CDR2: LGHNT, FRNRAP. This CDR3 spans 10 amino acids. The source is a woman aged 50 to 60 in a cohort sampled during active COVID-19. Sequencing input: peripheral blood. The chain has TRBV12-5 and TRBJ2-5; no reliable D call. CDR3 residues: CATYQETQYF. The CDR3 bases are TGTGCTACATACCAAGAGACCCAGTACTTC. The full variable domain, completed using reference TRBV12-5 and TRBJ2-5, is DARVTQTPRHKVTEMGQEVTMRCQPILGHNTVFWYRQTMMQGLELLAYFRNRAPLDDSGMPKDRFSAEMPDATLATLKIQPSEPRDSAVYFCATYQETQYFGPGTRLLVL.